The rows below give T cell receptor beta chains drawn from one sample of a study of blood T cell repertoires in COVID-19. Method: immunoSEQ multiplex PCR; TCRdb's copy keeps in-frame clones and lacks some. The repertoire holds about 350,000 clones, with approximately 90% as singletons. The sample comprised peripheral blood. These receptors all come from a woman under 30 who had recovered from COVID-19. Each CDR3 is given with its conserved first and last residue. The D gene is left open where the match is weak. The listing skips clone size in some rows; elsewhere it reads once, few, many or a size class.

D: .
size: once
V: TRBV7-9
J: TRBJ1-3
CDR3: CASSFLSGNTIYF
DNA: TGTGCCAGCAGCTTCCTCTCTGGAAACACCATATATTTT

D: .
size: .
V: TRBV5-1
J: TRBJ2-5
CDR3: CASSLGPQETQYF
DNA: TGCGCCAGCAGCTTGGGGCCTCAAGAGACCCAGTACTTC

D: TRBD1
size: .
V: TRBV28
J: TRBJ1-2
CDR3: CASSHDPGQLYGYTF
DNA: TGTGCCAGCAGCCACGACCCGGGACAGTTATATGGCTACACCTTC

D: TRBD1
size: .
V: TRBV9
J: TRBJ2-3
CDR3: CASSEGTGAPDTQYF
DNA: TGTGCCAGCAGCGAGGGGACAGGGGCACCTGATACGCAGTATTTT

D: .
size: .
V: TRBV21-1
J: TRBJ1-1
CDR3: CASTNQSGGNCTEAFF
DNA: TGTGCCAGCACAAACCAATCGGGGGGCAACTGCACTGAAGCTTTCTTT

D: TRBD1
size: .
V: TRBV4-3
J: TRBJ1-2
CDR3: CASSTGARSGYTF
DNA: TGCGCCAGCAGCACAGGGGCACGATCTGGCTACACCTTC

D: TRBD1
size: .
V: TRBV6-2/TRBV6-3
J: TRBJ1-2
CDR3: CASSQPGQTRTF
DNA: TGTGCCAGCAGTCAACCGGGACAGACGAGGACCTTC

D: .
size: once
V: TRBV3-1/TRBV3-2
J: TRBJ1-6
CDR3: CASSPTGDSPLHF
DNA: TGTGCCAGCAGCCCGACGGGGGATTCACCCCTCCACTTT

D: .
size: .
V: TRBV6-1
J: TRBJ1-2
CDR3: CASSEVWTGILYGYTF
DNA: TGTGCCAGCAGTGAAGTTTGGACGGGGATCCTTTATGGCTACACCTTC

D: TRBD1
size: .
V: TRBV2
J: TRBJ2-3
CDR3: CASQQGASTDTQYF
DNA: TGTGCCAGCCAGCAGGGGGCTAGCACAGATACGCAGTATTTT

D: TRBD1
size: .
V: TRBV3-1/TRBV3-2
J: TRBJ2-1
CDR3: CASSHTGVNEQFF
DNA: TGTGCCAGCAGCCATACAGGGGTCAATGAGCAGTTCTTC

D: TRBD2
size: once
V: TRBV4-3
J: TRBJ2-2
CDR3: CASSQDPSGTGELFF
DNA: TGCGCCAGCAGCCAAGACCCTAGCGGCACCGGGGAGCTGTTTTTT

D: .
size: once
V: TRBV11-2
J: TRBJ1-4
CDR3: CASSSRSGVPGLNEKLFF
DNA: TGTGCCAGCAGCTCCCGGAGCGGGGTCCCTGGTTTAAATGAAAAACTGTTTTTT

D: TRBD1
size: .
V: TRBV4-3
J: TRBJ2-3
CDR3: CASSLRDRGPPDTQYF
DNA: TGCGCCAGCAGCCTCCGGGACAGGGGGCCACCAGATACGCAGTATTTT

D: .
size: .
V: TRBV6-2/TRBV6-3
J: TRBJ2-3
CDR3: CASSGRRGDTQYF
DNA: TGTGCCAGCAGCGGGCGGCGGGGAGATACGCAGTATTTT

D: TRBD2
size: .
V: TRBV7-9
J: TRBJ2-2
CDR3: CASSLAVGLVSTGELFF
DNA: TGTGCCAGCAGCTTAGCGGTGGGACTAGTATCCACCGGGGAGCTGTTTTTT

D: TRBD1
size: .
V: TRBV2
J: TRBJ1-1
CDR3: CASSEGDRYEWDTEAFF
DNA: TGTGCCAGCAGTGAAGGGGACAGATATGAATGGGACACTGAAGCTTTCTTT

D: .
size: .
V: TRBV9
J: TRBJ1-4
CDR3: CASSPAGWSEKLFF
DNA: TGTGCCAGCAGCCCAGCAGGGTGGAGTGAAAAACTGTTTTTT

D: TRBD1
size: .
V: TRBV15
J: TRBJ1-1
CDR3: CATSRDRAEAFF
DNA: TGTGCCACCAGCAGGGACAGGGCTGAAGCTTTCTTT

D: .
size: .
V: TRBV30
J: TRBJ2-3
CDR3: CAWSLGVGTDTQYF
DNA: TGTGCCTGGAGCTTGGGCGTCGGTACAGATACGCAGTATTTT

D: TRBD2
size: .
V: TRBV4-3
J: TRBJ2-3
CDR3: CASSQFLSGGSTDTQYF
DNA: TGCGCCAGCAGCCAATTTCTATCGGGAGGAAGCACAGATACGCAGTATTTT

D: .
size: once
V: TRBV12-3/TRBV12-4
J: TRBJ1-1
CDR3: CASSTRTSEAFF
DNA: TGTGCCAGCAGTACCCGGACATCTGAAGCTTTCTTT

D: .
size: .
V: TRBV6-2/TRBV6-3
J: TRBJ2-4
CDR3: CASSPPASGIQYF
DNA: TGTGCCAGCAGTCCGCCCGCCTCCGGCATTCAGTACTTC

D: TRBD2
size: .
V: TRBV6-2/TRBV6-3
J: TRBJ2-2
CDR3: CASSSLEAGGTGELFF
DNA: TGTGCCAGCAGCTCCCTCGAAGCGGGAGGTACCGGGGAGCTGTTTTTT

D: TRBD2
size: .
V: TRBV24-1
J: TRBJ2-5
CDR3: CATTSGGRQETQYF
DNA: TGTGCCACCACGTCGGGAGGACGCCAAGAGACCCAGTACTTC

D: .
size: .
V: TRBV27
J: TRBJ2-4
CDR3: CASSLYAGAKNIQYF
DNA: TGTGCCAGCAGTTTATACGCGGGGGCCAAAAACATTCAGTACTTC

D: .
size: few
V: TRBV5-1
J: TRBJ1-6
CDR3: CASSNTESYSPLHF
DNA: TGCGCCAGCAGCAACACAGAGAGCTATTCACCCCTCCACTTT

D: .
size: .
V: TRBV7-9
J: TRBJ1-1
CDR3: CASSLQSGNTEAFF
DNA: TGTGCCAGCAGCCTACAATCAGGGAACACTGAAGCTTTCTTT

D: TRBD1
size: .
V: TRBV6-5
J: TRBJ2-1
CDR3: CASSLSGTGYNEQFF
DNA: TGTGCCAGCAGCCTCTCCGGGACAGGCTACAATGAGCAGTTCTTC

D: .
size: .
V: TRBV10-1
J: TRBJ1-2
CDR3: CASSLNRASGYTF
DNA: TGCGCCAGCAGCCTTAACAGGGCCTCTGGCTACACCTTC

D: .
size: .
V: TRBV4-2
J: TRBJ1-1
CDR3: CASSPLRNTEAFF
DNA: TGTGCCAGCAGCCCTCTGCGGAACACTGAAGCTTTCTTT

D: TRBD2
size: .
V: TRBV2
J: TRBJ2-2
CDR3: CARGGYNTGELFF
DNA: TGTGCCAGGGGGGGGTATAACACCGGGGAGCTGTTTTTT

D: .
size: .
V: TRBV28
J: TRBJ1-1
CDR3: CASSLSAEMNTEAFF
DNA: TGTGCCAGCAGTTTATCGGCGGAAATGAACACTGAAGCTTTCTTT

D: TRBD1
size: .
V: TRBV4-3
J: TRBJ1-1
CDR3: CASSQGETGAEAFF
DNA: TGCGCCAGCAGCCAGGGGGAAACAGGGGCTGAAGCTTTCTTT

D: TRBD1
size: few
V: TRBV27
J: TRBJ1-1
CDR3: CASSSRQGRAFF
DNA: TGTGCCAGCAGTTCCCGACAGGGGAGAGCTTTCTTT

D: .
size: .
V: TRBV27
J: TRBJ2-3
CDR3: CASSFSAITDTQYF
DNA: TGTGCCAGCAGTTTTAGCGCCATCACAGATACGCAGTATTTT

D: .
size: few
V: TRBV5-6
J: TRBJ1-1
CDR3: CASSSDYWATEAFF
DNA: TGTGCCAGCAGCTCCGATTACTGGGCCACTGAAGCTTTCTTT

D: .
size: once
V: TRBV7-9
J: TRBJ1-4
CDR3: CASSLARDAPEKLFF
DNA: TGTGCCAGCAGCTTAGCGCGGGACGCGCCCGAAAAACTGTTTTTT

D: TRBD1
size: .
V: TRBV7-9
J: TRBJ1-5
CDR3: CASSAGGQGARQPQHF
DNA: TGTGCCAGCAGCGCAGGAGGACAGGGGGCACGGCAGCCCCAGCATTTT

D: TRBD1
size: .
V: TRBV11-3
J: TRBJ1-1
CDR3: CASEMTGANTEAFF
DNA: TGTGCCAGCGAAATGACAGGGGCGAACACTGAAGCTTTCTTT

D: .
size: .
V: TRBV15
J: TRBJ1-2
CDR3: CATSSPGYGYTF
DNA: TGTGCCACCAGCAGTCCGGGGTATGGCTACACCTTC

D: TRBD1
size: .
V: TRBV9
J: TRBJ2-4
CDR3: CASSVSAGTGDIQYF
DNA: TGTGCCAGCAGCGTCAGTGCCGGGACAGGGGACATTCAGTACTTC